The 5 T cell receptor beta chains presented below share a single source sample, sequenced in a study of graft-versus-host responses after intestinal transplantation. These receptors' targets are unknown. TCRdb keeps only in-frame clones here, not all; method: immunoSEQ multiplex PCR. The sample records around 100,000 clones, about nine tenths being singletons. This specimen consisted of unstimulated CD4+ T cells sorted from spleen or lymph node cells, obtained before transplant. Receptors originate from a human donor who was the organ donor for an intestinal transplant.

The V call is TRBV30, the J call TRBJ2-7; D not resolved. This CDR3 spans 12 amino acids. Between the trimmed V and J ends, which lost 2 bases and 7 bases, there was a span of 12 bases. Germline lookup yields CDR1 GTSNPN and CDR2 SVGIG (reference sequence). CDR3 nucleotide sequence: TGTGCCTGGAGTCCCCGATCCCGGGAGCAGTACTTC. Translating it yields CAWSPRSREQYF.

This chain uses TRBV19 with TRBJ2-7; D remains unclear. Trimming removed 6 bases from V and 3 bases from J, with 12 bases in between. The germline V gene encodes CDR1 LNHDA and CDR2 SQIVND (reference sequence). This CDR3 is built from 13 residues. CDR3 in amino acids: CASSHSPFYEQYF. CDR3 in DNA: TGTGCCAGTAGCCATAGCCCCTTCTACGAGCAGTACTTC.

V usage is TRBV4-2 and J usage is TRBJ2-3; TRBD1 might be the D (6 bases). V was cut by 1 base and J by 4 bases, with 9 bases left in between. Germline CDR1 LGHNA, CDR2 YNFKEQ. This CDR3 is 14 amino acids long. Written as DNA, the CDR3 is TGTGCCAGCAGCCAAGCAGGGGATGCAGATACGCAGTATTTT. It translates to CASSQAGDADTQYF.

The V and J genes are TRBV4-1 and TRBJ2-1, with D perhaps TRBD2 (6 bases). CDR1 is MGHRA and CDR2 is YSYEKL in the germline V gene. This CDR3 spans 16 amino acids. V dropped 0 bases and J dropped 0 bases, with 9 bases sitting between them. In DNA, the CDR3 is TGCGCCAGCAGCCAAGATCCGGGGGTCTCCTACAATGAGCAGTTCTTC. Translating it yields CASSQDPGVSYNEQFF.

The chain uses TRBV6-5 and TRBJ2-7; TRBD1 matches at 8 bases. Germline V gives CDR1 MNHEY, CDR2 SVGAGI. V shed 5 bases, J shed 3 bases, and the junction held 6 bases outside the gene matches. CDR3 size: 14 residues. Written as DNA, the CDR3 is TGTGCCAGCAGTATCAACAGGGGGGACTACGAGCAGTACTTC. Translating it yields CASSINRGDYEQYF.